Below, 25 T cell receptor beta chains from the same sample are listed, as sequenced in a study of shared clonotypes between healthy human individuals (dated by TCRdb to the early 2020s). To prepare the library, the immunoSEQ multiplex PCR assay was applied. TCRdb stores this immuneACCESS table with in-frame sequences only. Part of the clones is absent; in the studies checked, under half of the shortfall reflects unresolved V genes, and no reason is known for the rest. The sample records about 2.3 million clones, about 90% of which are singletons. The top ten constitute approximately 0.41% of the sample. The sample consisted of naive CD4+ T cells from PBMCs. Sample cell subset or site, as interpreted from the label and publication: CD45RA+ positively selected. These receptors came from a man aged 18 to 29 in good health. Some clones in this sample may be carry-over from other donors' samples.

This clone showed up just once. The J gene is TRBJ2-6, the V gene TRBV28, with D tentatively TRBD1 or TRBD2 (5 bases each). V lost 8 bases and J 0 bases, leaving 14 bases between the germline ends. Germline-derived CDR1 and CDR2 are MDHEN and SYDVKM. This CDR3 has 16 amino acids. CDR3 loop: CASRTSGRSGANVLTF. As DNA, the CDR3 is TGTGCCAGCCGAACCTCGGGGCGCTCTGGGGCCAACGTCCTGACTTTC.

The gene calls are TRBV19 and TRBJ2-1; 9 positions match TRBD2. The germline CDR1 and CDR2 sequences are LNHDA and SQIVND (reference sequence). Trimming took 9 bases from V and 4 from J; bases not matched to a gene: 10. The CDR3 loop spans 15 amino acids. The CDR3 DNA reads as TGTGCCAGCAGAGTTGGCGGGAGGGGGTACAATGAGCAGTTCTTC. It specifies CASRVGGRGYNEQFF. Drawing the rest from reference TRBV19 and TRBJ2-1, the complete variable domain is DGGITQSPKYLFRKEGQNVTLSCEQNLNHDAMYWYRQDPGQGLRLIYYSQIVNDFQKGDIAEGYSVSREKKESFPLTVTSAQKNPTAFYLCASRVGGRGYNEQFFGPGTRLTVL.

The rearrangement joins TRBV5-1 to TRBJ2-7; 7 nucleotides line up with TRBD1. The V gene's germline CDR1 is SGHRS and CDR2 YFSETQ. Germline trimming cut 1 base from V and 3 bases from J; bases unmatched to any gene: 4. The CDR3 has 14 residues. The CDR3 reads CASSLSAGGYEQYF. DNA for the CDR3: TGCGCCAGCAGCTTGTCGGCAGGGGGCTACGAGCAGTACTTC.

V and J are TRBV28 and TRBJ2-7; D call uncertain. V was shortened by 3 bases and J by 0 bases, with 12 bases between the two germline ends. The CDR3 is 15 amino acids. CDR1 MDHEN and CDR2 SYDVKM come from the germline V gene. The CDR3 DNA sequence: TGTGCCAGCAGTTTCACGGCGGTCAGCTCCTACGAGCAGTACTTC. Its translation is CASSFTAVSSYEQYF.

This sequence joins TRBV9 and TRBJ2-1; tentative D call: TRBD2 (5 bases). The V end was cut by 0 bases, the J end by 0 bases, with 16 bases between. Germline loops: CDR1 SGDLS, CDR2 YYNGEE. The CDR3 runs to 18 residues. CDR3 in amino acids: CASSVEPSGLSSYNEQFF. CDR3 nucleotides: TGTGCCAGCAGCGTAGAACCGAGCGGCCTTAGCTCCTACAATGAGCAGTTCTTC. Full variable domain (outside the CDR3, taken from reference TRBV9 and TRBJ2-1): DSGVTQTPKHLITATGQRVTLRCSPRSGDLSVYWYQQSLDQGLQFLIQYYNGEERAKGNILERFSAQQFPDLHSELNLSSLELGDSALYFCASSVEPSGLSSYNEQFFGPGTRLTVL.

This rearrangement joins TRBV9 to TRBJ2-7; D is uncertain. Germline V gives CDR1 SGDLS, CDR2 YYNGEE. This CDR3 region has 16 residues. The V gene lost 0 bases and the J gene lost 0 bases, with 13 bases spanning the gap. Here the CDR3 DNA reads TGTGCCAGCAGCGTAGAGTCTTCAGCGTACTCCTACGAGCAGTACTTC. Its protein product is CASSVESSAYSYEQYF.

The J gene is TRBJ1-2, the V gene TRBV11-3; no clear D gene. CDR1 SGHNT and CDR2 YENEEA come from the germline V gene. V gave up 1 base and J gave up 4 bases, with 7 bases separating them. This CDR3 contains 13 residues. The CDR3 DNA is TGTGCCAGCAGCTTAGGCAGGCCCTATGGCTACACCTTC. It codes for CASSLGRPYGYTF.

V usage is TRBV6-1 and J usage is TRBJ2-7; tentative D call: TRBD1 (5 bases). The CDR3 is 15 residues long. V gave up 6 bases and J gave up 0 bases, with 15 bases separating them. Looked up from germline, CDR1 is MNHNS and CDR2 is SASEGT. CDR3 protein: CASRKEPGYSYEQYF. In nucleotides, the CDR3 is TGTGCCAGCAGGAAAGAGCCAGGGTACTCCTACGAGCAGTACTTC.

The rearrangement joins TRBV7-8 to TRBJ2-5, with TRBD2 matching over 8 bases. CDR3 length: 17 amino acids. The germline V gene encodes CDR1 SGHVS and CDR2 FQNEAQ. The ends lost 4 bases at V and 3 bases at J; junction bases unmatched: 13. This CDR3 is CASSSRGFRGGEETQYF. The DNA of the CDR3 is TGTGCCAGCAGCTCCCGGGGCTTCCGGGGGGGCGAAGAGACCCAGTACTTC. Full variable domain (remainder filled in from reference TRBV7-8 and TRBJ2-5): GAGVSQSPRYKVAKRGQDVALRCDPISGHVSLFWYQQALGQGPEFLTYFQNEAQLDKSGLPSDRFFAERPEGSVSTLKIQRTQQEDSAVYLCASSSRGFRGGEETQYFGPGTRLLVL.

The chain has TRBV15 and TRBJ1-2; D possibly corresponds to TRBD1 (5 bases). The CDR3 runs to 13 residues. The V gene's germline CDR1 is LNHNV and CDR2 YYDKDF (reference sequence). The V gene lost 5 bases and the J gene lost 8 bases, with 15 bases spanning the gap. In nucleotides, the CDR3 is TGTGCCACCAGCCGGGGGAACAGTCCGGGCTACACCTTC. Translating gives CATSRGNSPGYTF.

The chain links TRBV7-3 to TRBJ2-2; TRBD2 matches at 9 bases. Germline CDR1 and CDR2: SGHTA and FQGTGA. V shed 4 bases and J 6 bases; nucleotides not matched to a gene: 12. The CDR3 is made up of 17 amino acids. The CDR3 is CASSSPFVAGDPGELFF. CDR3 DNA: TGTGCCAGCAGCTCCCCTTTTGTAGCGGGAGACCCCGGGGAGCTGTTTTTT.

The CDR3 spells CASSWRGINEQFF. CDR3 sequence (DNA): TGTGCCAGCAGTTGGAGGGGGATCAATGAGCAGTTCTTC. The genes are TRBV28 and TRBJ2-1; D tentatively fits TRBD1 or TRBD2 (6 bases each). Germline V gives CDR1 MDHEN, CDR2 SYDVKM. The V gene lost 4 bases and the J gene lost 6 bases, with 10 bases spanning the gap. There are 13 residues in the CDR3.

CDR3 residues: CASSPRFGKVDNEQFF. The CDR3 region has the DNA TGTGCCAGCAGCCCCCGGTTTGGGAAAGTAGACAATGAGCAGTTCTTC. The chain combines TRBV28 with TRBJ2-1; D gene unclear. Germline CDR1 and CDR2: MDHEN and SYDVKM. Trimming removed 6 bases at V and 5 bases at J, with 20 bases between. This CDR3 region has 16 residues.

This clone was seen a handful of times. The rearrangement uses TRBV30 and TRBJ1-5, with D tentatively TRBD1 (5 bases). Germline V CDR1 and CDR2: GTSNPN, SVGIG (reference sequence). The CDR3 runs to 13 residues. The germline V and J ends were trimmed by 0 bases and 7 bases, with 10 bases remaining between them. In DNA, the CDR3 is TGTGCCTGGAGTGTACACTCAGGGCAGCCCCAGCATTTT. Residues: CAWSVHSGQPQHF.

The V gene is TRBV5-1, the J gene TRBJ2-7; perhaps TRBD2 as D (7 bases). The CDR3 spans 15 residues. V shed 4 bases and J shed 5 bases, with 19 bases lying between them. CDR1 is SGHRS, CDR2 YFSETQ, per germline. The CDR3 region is CASSQGQTSYHEQYF. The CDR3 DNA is TGCGCCAGCAGCCAAGGACAGACTAGCTACCACGAGCAGTACTTC.

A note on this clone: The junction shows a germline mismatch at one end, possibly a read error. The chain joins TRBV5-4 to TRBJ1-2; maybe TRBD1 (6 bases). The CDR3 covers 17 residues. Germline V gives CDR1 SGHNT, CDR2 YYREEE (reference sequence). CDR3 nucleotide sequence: TGTGCCAGCAGCTCTCCGACGACAGGAACATCCCATATGGCTCCCTACTTC. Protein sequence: CASSSPTTGTSHMAPYF.

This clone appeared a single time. CDR3 residues: CASRTREVNNEQFF. CDR3 DNA sequence: TGTGCCAGCAGAACGCGGGAGGTAAACAATGAGCAGTTCTTC. The chain couples TRBV28 to TRBJ2-1, with TRBD2 matching 8 bases. CDR1 and CDR2 (germline): MDHEN, SYDVKM. V was clipped by 6 bases and J by 5 bases; unmatched bases: 6. The CDR3 runs 14 residues.

As DNA, the CDR3 is TGTGCCAGCAGACGTAGTACCGGGACAGGGATCAATGAGCAGTTCTTC. Its translation is CASRRSTGTGINEQFF. J is TRBJ2-1 and V is TRBV11-1; the match to TRBD1 covers 9 bases. There are 16 residues in the CDR3. J lost 6 bases, V lost 6 bases, and 12 bases had no gene match. The V gene's germline CDR1 is SGHAT and CDR2 FQDESV (reference sequence).

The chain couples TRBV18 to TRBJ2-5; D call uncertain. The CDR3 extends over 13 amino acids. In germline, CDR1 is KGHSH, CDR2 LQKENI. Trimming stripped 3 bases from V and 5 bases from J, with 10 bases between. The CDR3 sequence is CASSPGPIETQYF. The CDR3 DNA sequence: TGTGCCAGCTCACCGGGCCCAATCGAGACCCAGTACTTC. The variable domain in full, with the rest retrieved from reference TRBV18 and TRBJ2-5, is NAGVMQNPRHLVRRRGQEARLRCSPMKGHSHVYWYRQLPEEGLKFMVYLQKENIIDESGMPKERFSAEFPKEGPSILRIQQVVRGDSAAYFCASSPGPIETQYFGPGTRLLVL.

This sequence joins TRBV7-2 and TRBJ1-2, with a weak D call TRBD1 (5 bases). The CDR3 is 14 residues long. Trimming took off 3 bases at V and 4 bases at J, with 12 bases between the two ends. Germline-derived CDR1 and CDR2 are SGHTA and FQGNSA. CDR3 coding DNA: TGTGCCAGCAGCTTTCGACAGCAGACCTATGGCTACACCTTC. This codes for CASSFRQQTYGYTF.

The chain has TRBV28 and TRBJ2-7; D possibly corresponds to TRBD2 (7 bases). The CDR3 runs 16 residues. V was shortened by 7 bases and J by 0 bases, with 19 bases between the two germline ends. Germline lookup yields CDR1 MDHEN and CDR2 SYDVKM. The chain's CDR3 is CASTIGGAKSSYEQYF. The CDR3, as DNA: TGTGCCAGCACCATTGGGGGGGCGAAGTCCTCCTACGAGCAGTACTTC.

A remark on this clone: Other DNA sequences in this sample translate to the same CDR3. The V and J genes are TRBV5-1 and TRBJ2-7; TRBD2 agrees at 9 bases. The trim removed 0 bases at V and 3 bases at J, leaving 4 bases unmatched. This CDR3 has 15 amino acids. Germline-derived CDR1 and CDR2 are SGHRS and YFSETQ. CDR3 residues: CASSLGRREGYEQYF. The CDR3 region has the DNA TGCGCCAGCAGCTTGGGTCGGCGGGAGGGCTACGAGCAGTACTTC.

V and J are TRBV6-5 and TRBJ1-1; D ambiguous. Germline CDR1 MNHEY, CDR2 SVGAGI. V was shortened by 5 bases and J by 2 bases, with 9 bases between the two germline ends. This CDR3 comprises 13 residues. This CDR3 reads CASSERDNTEAFF. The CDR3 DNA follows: TGTGCCAGCAGTGAACGGGATAACACTGAAGCTTTCTTT.

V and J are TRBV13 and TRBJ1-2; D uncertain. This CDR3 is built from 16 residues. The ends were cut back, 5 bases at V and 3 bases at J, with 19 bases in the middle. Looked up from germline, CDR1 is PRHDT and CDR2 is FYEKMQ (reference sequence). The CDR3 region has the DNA TGTGCCAGCAGCCTAATTTCGAATCTGAGGGACTATGGCTACACCTTC. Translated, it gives CASSLISNLRDYGYTF.

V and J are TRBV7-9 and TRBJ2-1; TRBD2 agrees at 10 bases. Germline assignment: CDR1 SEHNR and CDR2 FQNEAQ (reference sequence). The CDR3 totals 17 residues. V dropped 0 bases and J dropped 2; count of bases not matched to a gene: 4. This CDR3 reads CASSLAPLAGAYNEQFF. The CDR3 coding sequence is TGTGCCAGCAGCTTAGCGCCTCTAGCGGGGGCCTACAATGAGCAGTTCTTC.